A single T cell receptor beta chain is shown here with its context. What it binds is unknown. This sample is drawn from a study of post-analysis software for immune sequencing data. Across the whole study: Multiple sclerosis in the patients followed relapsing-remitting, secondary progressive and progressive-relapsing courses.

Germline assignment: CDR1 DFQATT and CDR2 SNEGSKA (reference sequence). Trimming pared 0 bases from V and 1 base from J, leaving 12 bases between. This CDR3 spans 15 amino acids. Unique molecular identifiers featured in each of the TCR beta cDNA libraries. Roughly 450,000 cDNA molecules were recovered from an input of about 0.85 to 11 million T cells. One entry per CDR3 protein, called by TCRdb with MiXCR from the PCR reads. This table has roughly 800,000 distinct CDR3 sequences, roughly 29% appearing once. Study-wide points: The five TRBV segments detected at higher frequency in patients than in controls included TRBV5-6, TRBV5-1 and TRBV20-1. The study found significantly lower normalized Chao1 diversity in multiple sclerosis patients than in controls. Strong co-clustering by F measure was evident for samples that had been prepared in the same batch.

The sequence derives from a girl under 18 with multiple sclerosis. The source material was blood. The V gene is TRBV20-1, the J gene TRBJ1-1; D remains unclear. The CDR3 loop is CSAREGGAGNTEAFF. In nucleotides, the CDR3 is TGCAGTGCTAGAGAGGGAGGCGCGGGGAACACTGAAGCTTTCTTT.